These 2 T cell receptor beta chains were sequenced from one sample in a study of beta chain features in type 1 diabetes. Study-wide results and caveats: All four CD4+ subsets of Type 1 diabetes patients contained TCRB CDR3s that were moderately but significantly shorter.

The whole isolated RNA underwent reverse transcription, so sequencing captured expressed TCRB transcripts. Method: immunoSEQ multiplex PCR; TCRdb's copy keeps in-frame clones and lacks some. The repertoire has 200,000 to 300,000 clones, 20% of them found once; the top ten carry about 0.027%. No antigen has been assigned to these receptors. Sample: naive CD4+ T cells from blood. The receptors originated from a woman aged 40 to 49 with type 1 diabetes.

This clone has a handful of counts. This sequence joins TRBV4-3 and TRBJ1-1; D perhaps matches TRBD1 (5 bases). This CDR3 is built from 16 residues. Germline values: CDR1 LGHNA, CDR2 YSLEER. Trimming shortened V by 6 bases and J by 4 bases, and 21 bases separated the two germline ends. This chain's CDR3 is CASSYRDGGYSTEAFF. CDR3 coding DNA: TGCGCCAGCAGTTACAGAGACGGGGGATACAGCACTGAAGCTTTCTTT.

This clone was observed a few times. This chain links TRBV7-3 with TRBJ2-3, with D unresolved. The CDR3 extends over 14 amino acids. Germline V gene data show CDR1 as SGHTA and CDR2 as FQGTGA. V was pared by 2 bases and J by 6 bases, with 12 bases between. CDR3 protein: CASSLQRDGDTQYF. The CDR3, as DNA: TGTGCCAGCAGCTTACAGCGTGATGGGGATACGCAGTATTTT. The variable domain in full, with the rest retrieved from reference TRBV7-3 and TRBJ2-3, is GAGVSQTPSNKVTEKGKYVELRCDPISGHTALYWYRQSLGQGPEFLIYFQGTGAADDSGLPNDRFFAVRPEGSVSTLKIQRTERGDSAVYLCASSLQRDGDTQYFGPGTRLTVL.